This T cell receptor beta chain was sequenced during a study of blood T cell repertoires in COVID-19. Turning to the study itself: Samples came from the United States, Italy and Spain, spanning acute and convalescent COVID-19. The analysed material was cDNA or gDNA that came from T cells, B-cell-depleted T cells, or PBMCs.

In the source study's methods: Estimation of nucleated cell counts was performed using reference gene primer amplification. The repertoire was sequenced with immunoSEQ multiplex PCR; TCRdb's copy has only in-frame clones and lacks some. D and trimming come from the DNA, and the V and J calls and clone size come from that table. The data show 150,000 to 200,000 clones, around four fifths seen once. V dropped 7 bases and J dropped 9 bases, with 10 bases sitting between them. Germline CDR1 reads MNHNY; CDR2 reads SVGAGI (reference sequence). The CDR3 totals 11 residues. This TCR came from a man aged 30 to 39 with active or convalescent COVID-19. The sequenced material came from peripheral blood. The chain uses TRBV6-6 and TRBJ2-1; D is unresolved. CDR3: CASINRFEQFF. In DNA, the CDR3 is TGTGCCAGCATCAATCGGTTTGAGCAGTTCTTC.